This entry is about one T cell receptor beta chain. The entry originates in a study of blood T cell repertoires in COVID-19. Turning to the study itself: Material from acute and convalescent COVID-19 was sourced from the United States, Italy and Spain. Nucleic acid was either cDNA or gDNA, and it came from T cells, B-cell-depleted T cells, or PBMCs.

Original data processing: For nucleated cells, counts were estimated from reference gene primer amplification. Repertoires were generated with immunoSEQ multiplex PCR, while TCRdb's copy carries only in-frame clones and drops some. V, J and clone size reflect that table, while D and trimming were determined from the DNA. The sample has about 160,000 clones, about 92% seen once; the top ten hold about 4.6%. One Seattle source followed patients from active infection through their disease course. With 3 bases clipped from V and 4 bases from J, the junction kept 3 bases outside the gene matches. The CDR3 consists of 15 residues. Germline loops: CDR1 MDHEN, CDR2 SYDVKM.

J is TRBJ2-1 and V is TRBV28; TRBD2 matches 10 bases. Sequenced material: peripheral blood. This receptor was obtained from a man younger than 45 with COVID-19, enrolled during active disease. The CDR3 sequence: CASSFLSGGYNEQFF. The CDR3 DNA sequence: TGTGCCAGCAGTTTTCTTAGCGGGGGGTACAATGAGCAGTTCTTC. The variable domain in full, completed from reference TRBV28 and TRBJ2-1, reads DVKVTQSSRYLVKRTGEKVFLECVQDMDHENMFWYRQDPGLGLRLIYFSYDVKMKEKGDIPEGYSVSREKKERFSLILESASTNQTSMYLCASSFLSGGYNEQFFGPGTRLTVL.